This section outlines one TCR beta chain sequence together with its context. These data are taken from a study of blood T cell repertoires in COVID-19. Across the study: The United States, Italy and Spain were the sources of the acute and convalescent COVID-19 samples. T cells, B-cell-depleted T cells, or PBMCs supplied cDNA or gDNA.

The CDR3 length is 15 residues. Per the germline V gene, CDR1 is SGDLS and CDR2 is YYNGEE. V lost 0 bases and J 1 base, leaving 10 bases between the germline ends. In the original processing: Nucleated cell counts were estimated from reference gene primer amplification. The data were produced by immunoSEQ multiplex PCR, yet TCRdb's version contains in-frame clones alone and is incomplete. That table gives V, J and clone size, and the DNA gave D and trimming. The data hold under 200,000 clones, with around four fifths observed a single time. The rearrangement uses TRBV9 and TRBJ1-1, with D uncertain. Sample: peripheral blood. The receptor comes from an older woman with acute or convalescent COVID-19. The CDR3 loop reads CASSVDIRGNTEAFF. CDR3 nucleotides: TGTGCCAGCAGCGTAGACATACGGGGGAACACTGAAGCTTTCTTT.